A single sample is the source of the 21 T cell receptor beta chains below, sequenced in a study of monozygotic twins with inflammatory bowel disease. TCRdb re-called the 5' RACE reads, yielding one record per CDR3 amino acid sequence without DNA. Here the sample table reports 300,000 to 350,000 distinct CDR3 sequences. Sequenced: blood. These receptors all come from a human donor with ulcerative colitis or Crohn's disease, or a healthy co-twin of an affected twin (not recorded which).

The chain uses TRBV11-1 and TRBJ2-2; the D gene TCRdb calls, TRBD2, cannot be checked with no DNA. The CDR3 covers 18 residues. CDR1 and CDR2 from the germline V gene are SGHAT and FQDESV (reference sequence). This CDR3 reads CASSFPGLAGANTGELFF.

The rearrangement joins TRBV5-1 to TRBJ2-1; the D call of TRBD1 rests on TCRdb alone, since no DNA is present to check it. Looked up from germline, CDR1 is SGHRS and CDR2 is YFSETQ. The CDR3 extends over 15 amino acids. CDR3 loop: CASSLDRERGYEQFF.

The J gene is TRBJ2-3, the V gene TRBV28. Germline V lookup: CDR1 MDHEN, CDR2 SYDVKM. This CDR3 comprises 12 residues. CDR3 sequence: CASSSGGDTQYF.

This sequence joins TRBV4-3 and TRBJ1-2. The CDR3 length is 15 residues. CDR1 is LGHNA and CDR2 is YSLEER in the germline V gene. The CDR3 sequence: CASSQLLGTNYGYTF.

This sequence joins TRBV4-1 and TRBJ2-2. Germline V CDR1 and CDR2: MGHRA, YSYEKL. CDR3 size: 13 residues. CDR3 residues: CASSKTITGELFF.

The chain recombines TRBV12-5 with TRBJ2-2. Germline CDR1 LGHNT, CDR2 FRNRAP. The CDR3 is 16 amino acids. CDR3 loop: CASGLVLSTNTGELFF.

The rearrangement uses TRBV12-3 or TRBV12-4 and TRBJ1-1. The CDR3 loop spans 12 amino acids. This chain's CDR3 is CASSASAWVAFF.

CDR3 region: CASSLLISGNTEAFF. The gene calls are TRBV5-1 and TRBJ1-1. Germline V gene sequence: CDR1 SGHRS, CDR2 YFSETQ. The CDR3 consists of 15 residues.

The chain recombines TRBV20-1 with TRBJ2-1; TCRdb selects TRBD2, and the lack of DNA leaves this call unchecked. The CDR3 contains 15 residues. Germline V lookup: CDR1 DFQATT, CDR2 SNEGSKA (reference sequence). CDR3 residues: CSARGLAASYNEQFF.

The V and J genes are TRBV10-3 and TRBJ1-4; TCRdb's D gene call, TRBD1, goes unchecked for lack of DNA. The V gene's germline CDR1 is ENHRY and CDR2 SYGVKD. The CDR3 runs to 15 residues. This CDR3 reads CAISESTGGFEKLFF.

This chain links TRBV6-1 with TRBJ2-7; TCRdb's D call, TRBD1, is unchecked because there is no DNA. The CDR3 is 15 residues long. CDR1 is MNHNS, CDR2 SASEGT, per germline. The CDR3 spells CASTRQGSGAYEQYF.

The V call is TRBV12-3 or TRBV12-4, the J call TRBJ1-1; without DNA, the TCRdb call of TRBD1 cannot be checked. This CDR3 is 15 amino acids long. CDR3 amino acids: CASSLWERLGTEAFF.

The chain joins TRBV27 to TRBJ1-6; the TRBD1 assignment by TCRdb is unverifiable without DNA. The CDR3 is 14 residues long. Germline values: CDR1 MNHEY, CDR2 SMNVEV (reference sequence). This CDR3 is CASSLQGFGSPLHF.

The chain is built from TRBV7-2 and TRBJ2-3; TCRdb lists TRBD1, though no DNA is available to test this call. Germline CDR1 is SGHTA and CDR2 is FQGNSA. The CDR3 is 16 amino acids. CDR3 loop: CASSLGLGGFIDTQYF.

The rearrangement joins TRBV12-3 or TRBV12-4 to TRBJ2-7; the TCRdb D gene call, TRBD1, has no DNA to confirm it. This CDR3 region has 16 residues. CDR3 protein: CASSLGRGRWKDEQYF.

The chain has TRBV7-9 and TRBJ1-2. The V gene's germline CDR1 is SEHNR and CDR2 FQNEAQ (reference sequence). The CDR3 has 16 residues. CDR3 region: CASSLDLASSTDGYTF.

The genes are TRBV4-1 and TRBJ1-4; TCRdb gives TRBD1 as the D gene, but with no DNA this cannot be confirmed. CDR1 and CDR2 from the germline V gene are MGHRA and YSYEKL. This CDR3 comprises 17 residues. The CDR3 is CASSQDLKGGTNEKLFF.

This chain joins TRBV27 and TRBJ2-6; TCRdb designates TRBD2, a call that cannot be tested without DNA. The CDR3 runs to 18 residues. The germline gives CDR1 MNHEY, CDR2 SMNVEV (reference sequence). The CDR3 is CASSESSGIISGANVLTF.

V usage is TRBV28 and J usage is TRBJ1-5; as DNA is missing, the TRBD1 call by TCRdb cannot be tested. CDR1 is MDHEN and CDR2 is SYDVKM in the germline V gene. The CDR3 has 13 amino acids. CDR3 residues: CASSPLDKANQHF.

V is TRBV4-1 and J is TRBJ1-2; there is no DNA to check the TCRdb D call of TRBD1. The CDR3 extends over 13 amino acids. CDR1 MGHRA and CDR2 YSYEKL come from the germline V gene. The CDR3 protein is CASSRVPNYGYTF.

The chain couples TRBV20-1 to TRBJ2-5; there is no DNA to check the TCRdb D call of TRBD2. CDR1 and CDR2 from the germline V gene are DFQATT and SNEGSKA (reference sequence). The CDR3 runs to 14 residues. CDR3 in amino acids: CSARGTRGAETQYF.